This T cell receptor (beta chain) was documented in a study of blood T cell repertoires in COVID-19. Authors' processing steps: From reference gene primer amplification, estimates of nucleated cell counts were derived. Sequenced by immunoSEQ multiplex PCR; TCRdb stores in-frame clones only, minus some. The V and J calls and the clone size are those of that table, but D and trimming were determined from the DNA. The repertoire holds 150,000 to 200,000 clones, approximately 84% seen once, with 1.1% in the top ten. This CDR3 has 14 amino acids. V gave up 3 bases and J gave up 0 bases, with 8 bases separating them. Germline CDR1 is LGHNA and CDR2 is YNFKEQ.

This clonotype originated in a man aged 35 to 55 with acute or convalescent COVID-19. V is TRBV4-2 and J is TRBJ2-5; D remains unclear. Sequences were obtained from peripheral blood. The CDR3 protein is CASSQVLYQETQYF. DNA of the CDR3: TGTGCCAGCAGCCAGGTACTATACCAAGAGACCCAGTACTTC.